Below, one TCR beta chain is given with its context. Its specificity is unknown. These data are taken from a study of radiotherapy plus CTLA-4 blockade in lung cancer. Study results and caveats: How blood T cell clones changed early, along with interferon-beta, reportedly forecast response best.

Trimming at V came to 6 bases and at J to 4 bases, leaving 8 bases not matched to a gene. The CDR3 length is 14 residues. Germline values: CDR1 SGHNT, CDR2 YYREEE (reference sequence). The assay was immunoSEQ multiplex PCR, and TCRdb's table has in-frame clones only and misses some. Of about 26,000 clones in the sample, approximately 77% were seen once. This clonotype originated in a human donor with non-small cell lung cancer that progressed on radiotherapy plus ipilimumab. J is TRBJ1-2 and V is TRBV5-4; TRBD1 aligns across 8 bases. The sample was peripheral blood, taken from a patient treated with radiotherapy plus ipilimumab. The CDR3 region is CASTYGQGAYGYTF. Here the CDR3 DNA reads TGTGCCAGCACCTATGGACAGGGAGCCTATGGCTACACCTTC.